The 21 T cell receptor beta chains reported below all come from one sample, sequenced in a study of glioma-infiltrating T cells (dated by TCRdb to about 2016). The run used an Illumina MiSeq. TCR alpha and beta CDR3 regions were amplified with the iRepertoire nested amplicon-rescue multiplex PCR (arm-PCR) platform from RNA. Using fastp trimming at Q25 and MiXCR clonotype assembly, TCRdb reanalyzed the public sequencing data and kept in-frame beta chains. One record per CDR3 amino acid sequence lists the most common genes and DNA. This sample has over 90,000 distinct CDR3 sequences in its table, and less than 30% of those were observed once. Roughly 45% of the sample is in the top ten clones. Sequenced material: glioma tissue, nonneoplastic brain tissue, or PBMCs (not recorded which). The receptors here all came from a human donor with low-grade glioma or glioblastoma, undergoing nonglioma brain surgery, or in good health (not recorded which).

This clonotype was recorded once. V usage is TRBV20-1 and J usage is TRBJ2-1; 8 nucleotides agree with TRBD1. CDR3 length: 13 residues. Germline V gene data show CDR1 as DFQATT and CDR2 as SNEGSKA (reference sequence). The junction had 4 bases not matched to a gene; V was cut back by 6 bases and J by 3 bases. The CDR3 DNA is TGCAGTGCCACCGGGACAGGCTACAATGAGCAGTTCTTC. It is translated as CSATGTGYNEQFF.

In regard to this clonotype: A much bigger clone sits one base away, suggesting this may be a read error. This chain links TRBV7-6 with TRBJ1-1; 9 positions match TRBD1. V lost 7 bases, J lost 1 base, and 10 bases stayed unmatched. CDR1 and CDR2 from the germline V gene are SGHVS and FNYEAQ. The CDR3 is 16 residues long. The CDR3 sequence: CASNFPQGAPNTEAFF. In DNA form, the CDR3 reads TGTGCCAGCAACTTCCCACAGGGGGCTCCGAACACTGAAGCTTTCTTT.

The CDR3 is CASSPSPSENTIYF. The CDR3, as DNA: TGTGCCAGCAGCCCGAGCCCCTCAGAAAACACCATATATTTT. The V gene is TRBV5-4, the J gene TRBJ1-3; D not resolved. The germline V and J ends were trimmed by 4 bases and 6 bases, with 14 bases remaining between them. Germline V gives CDR1 SGHNT, CDR2 YYREEE (reference sequence). The CDR3 has 14 residues.

There are many counts of this clonotype. The J gene is TRBJ2-5, the V gene TRBV18; no clear D gene. The CDR3 runs to 14 residues. The germline V gene has CDR1 KGHSH and CDR2 LQKENI. Trimming cost V 8 bases and J 3 bases, with 16 bases left between them. The CDR3 loop is CASKAWATEETQYF. The CDR3 DNA sequence: TGTGCCAGCAAAGCGTGGGCGACCGAAGAGACCCAGTACTTC.

To note about this clonotype: Mismatch with germline at one junction end may stem from a read error. The chain joins TRBV7-2 to TRBJ2-1, with D tentatively TRBD1 (5 bases). Per germline, CDR1 SGHTA and CDR2 FQGNSA. This CDR3 spans 13 amino acids. CDR3 DNA sequence: TGTGCCAGCAGCTTAGGACAGCTCAATGAGAAGTTATTC. It encodes CASSLGQLNEKLF.

The chain carries TRBV7-9 and TRBJ2-1, with TRBD1 matching 7 bases. The CDR3 runs 12 residues. Germline CDR1 reads SEHNR; CDR2 reads FQNEAQ (reference sequence). V gave up 5 bases and J gave up 8 bases; unmatched junction bases: 3. This chain's CDR3 is CASSRQGYEQFF. CDR3 nucleotides: TGTGCCAGCAGCCGACAGGGTTATGAGCAGTTCTTC.

The V and J genes are TRBV4-3 and TRBJ1-4; tentative D call: TRBD1 (6 bases). CDR1 LGHNA and CDR2 YSLEER come from the germline V gene. The CDR3 is made up of 15 amino acids. V was cut by 1 base and J by 4 bases, with 10 bases left in between. In nucleotides, the CDR3 is TGCGCCAGCAGCCAAGGGGGGCAGTTTAATGAAAAACTGTTTTTT. Amino acids: CASSQGGQFNEKLFF.

Comments on this clonotype: A much bigger clone sits one base away, suggesting this may be a read error. The rearrangement links TRBV3-1 to TRBJ2-5; possibly TRBD1 for D (5 bases). This CDR3 has 15 residues. The germline gives CDR1 LGHDT, CDR2 YNNKEL (reference sequence). CDR3 sequence: CASSRIAGFQEAQYF. CDR3 in DNA: TGTGCCAGCAGCCGAATTGCAGGGTTCCAAGAGGCCCAGTACTTC.

In its sample, this clonotype was seen many times. This sequence joins TRBV6-6 and TRBJ1-1; 7 bases align to TRBD1. The CDR3 is 14 residues long. After removal of 2 bases from V and 11 bases from J, the junction contained 11 bases not matched to a gene. CDR1 is MNHNY and CDR2 is SVGAGI in the germline V gene (reference sequence). CDR3 coding DNA: TGTGCCAGCAGTTACCAGGCAGGGGGTCATTCGGCTTTCTTT. Translation gives CASSYQAGGHSAFF.

About this clonotype itself: A read error may be the cause here, since a much bigger clone is one base away. V is TRBV7-3 and J is TRBJ2-3; TRBD2 matches 9 bases. The junction had 12 bases not matched to a gene; V was cut back by 9 bases and J by 8 bases. Per germline, CDR1 SGHTA and CDR2 FQGTGA. The CDR3 totals 14 residues. The chain's CDR3 is CASKASGVTGTQYF. CDR3 DNA: TGTGCCAGTAAGGCTAGCGGGGTTACGGGTACGCAGTATTTT.

The chain employs TRBV7-9 and TRBJ2-1; possible D gene TRBD1, 6 bases. In germline, CDR1 is SEHNR, CDR2 FQNEAQ (reference sequence). The CDR3 consists of 13 residues. Trimming cost V 5 bases and J 6 bases, with 11 bases left between them. CDR3 DNA: TGTGCCAGCAGCCCAAGCAGGGGCAATGAGCAGTTCTTC. Its protein product is CASSPSRGNEQFF.

This clonotype has only a few counts. This sequence joins TRBV12-3 or TRBV12-4 and TRBJ1-6, with D unresolved. V was shortened by 5 bases and J by 0 bases, with 2 bases between the two germline ends. The CDR3 extends over 13 amino acids. The CDR3 region is CASSHSYNSPLHF. The CDR3 DNA is TGTGCCAGCAGTCACTCCTATAATTCACCCCTCCACTTT.

The chain carries TRBV4-1 and TRBJ2-1; D gene ambiguous. The CDR3 is made up of 13 amino acids. Germline V gene sequence: CDR1 MGHRA, CDR2 YSYEKL. The V gene lost 2 bases and the J gene lost 3 bases, with 5 bases spanning the gap. As DNA, the CDR3 is TGCGCCAGCAGCCAAAATAACTACAATGAGCAGTTCTTC. This codes for CASSQNNYNEQFF.

Comments on this clonotype: A read error may be the cause here, since a much bigger clone is one base away. The CDR3 here is CSASGDGAEAFF. Written as DNA, the CDR3 is TGCAGCGCTAGTGGGGACGGCGCTGAAGCTTTCTTT. This sequence joins TRBV29-1 and TRBJ1-1; TRBD1 is a possible D gene (5 bases). This CDR3 is built from 12 residues. The V end lost 7 bases, the J end lost 6 bases, and 15 bases lay between the germline ends. Germline CDR1 and CDR2: SQVTM and ANQGSEA.

This chain uses TRBV4-1 with TRBJ1-2; 9 bases fit TRBD1. The CDR3 contains 18 residues. V gave up 2 bases and J gave up 4 bases; unmatched junction bases: 14. Germline-derived CDR1 and CDR2 are MGHRA and YSYEKL. CDR3 sequence: CASSQPGGQGFGSYGYTF. CDR3 DNA sequence: TGCGCCAGCAGCCAACCTGGCGGACAGGGGTTCGGAAGCTATGGCTACACCTTC.

This clonotype was counted many times. V gene TRBV7-3 combines with J gene TRBJ2-2, with D possibly TRBD1 on 6 matching bases. The CDR3 is 15 residues long. The germline V and J ends were trimmed by 5 bases and 5 bases, with 15 bases remaining between them. Germline CDR1 is SGHTA and CDR2 is FQGTGA. The CDR3: CASSPRTGFTGELFF. DNA for the CDR3: TGTGCCAGCAGCCCCAGAACAGGGTTTACCGGGGAGCTGTTTTTT.

This clonotype was recorded many times. The chain has TRBV6-1 and TRBJ2-1; D gene unclear. In germline, CDR1 is MNHNS, CDR2 SASEGT. Trimming took off 5 bases at V and 2 bases at J, with 16 bases between the two ends. The CDR3 contains 16 residues. The CDR3 reads CASSQQVPKAYNEQFF. CDR3 sequence (DNA): TGTGCCAGCAGTCAACAAGTTCCCAAAGCCTACAATGAGCAGTTCTTC.

This clonotype was detected many times. The chain couples TRBV6-1 to TRBJ2-4; the match to TRBD1 covers 7 bases. The CDR3 sequence is 15 residues long. Germline V CDR1 and CDR2: MNHNS, SASEGT. The V segment lost 5 bases and the J segment 2 bases; nucleotides outside the gene matches: 6. CDR3 protein: CASSPQGSSKNIQYF. The CDR3 DNA reads TGTGCCAGCAGTCCACAGGGGTCGTCCAAAAACATTCAGTACTTC.

This clonotype was picked up many times. The V gene is TRBV7-2, the J gene TRBJ2-3, with 13 bases aligning to TRBD2. The CDR3 is 16 amino acids. J lost 4 bases, V lost 8 bases, and 9 bases had no gene match. The germline V gene has CDR1 SGHTA and CDR2 FQGNSA. The DNA of the CDR3 is TGTGCCAGCGGTCGGACTAGCGGGGGTGGAGCAGATACGCAGTATTTT. This encodes CASGRTSGGGADTQYF. Based on the CDR3 plus reference TRBV7-2 and TRBJ2-3, the full variable domain is GAGVSQSPSNKVTEKGKDVELRCDPISGHTALYWYRQSLGQGLEFLIYFQGNSAPDKSGLPSDRFSAERTGGSVSTLTIQRTQQEDSAVYLCASGRTSGGGADTQYFGPGTRLTVL.

Points on this clonotype: This could be a read error, since a much larger clone is one nucleotide away. The chain links TRBV4-1 to TRBJ1-1; D unclear. This CDR3 region has 16 residues. Germline lookup yields CDR1 MGHRA and CDR2 YSYEKL. The CDR3 sequence is CAGRPILRDMNTEAFF. DNA of the CDR3: TGCGCCGGCAGGCCCATCCTGAGGGATATGAACACTGAAGCTTTCTTT.

This clonotype was counted a few times. This sequence joins TRBV5-1 and TRBJ1-1, with D uncertain. The germline V and J ends were trimmed by 2 bases and 2 bases, with 4 bases remaining between them. Germline V CDR1 and CDR2: SGHRS, YFSETQ. This CDR3 has 12 residues. CDR3 loop: CASSFVNTEAFF. The DNA of the CDR3 is TGCGCCAGCAGCTTTGTTAACACTGAAGCTTTCTTT.